This TCR beta chain stems from a study of cytomegalovirus exposure and HLA in healthy donors (dated by TCRdb to about 2017). About the study as a whole: According to a later analysis, the 120 or so validation repertoires were produced on the same platform as the 666 repertoires of the first cohort. To predict cytomegalovirus infection status, the study brought together high-throughput TCR immunosequencing, statistical association of individual TCRs with disease status, and machine learning. A separate validation cohort of 100 to 150 different subjects was used in addition to the 666-subject first cohort. The study was designed to test whether signatures of past pathogen exposure could be identified by cataloging public T cell receptors.

From its cysteine to its phenylalanine, the CDR3 spans 10 amino acids. The sequence is cut down to CDR3 DNA, 30 bases in frame from base 1. CDR1 MGHDK and CDR2 SYGVNS were looked up in the germline V gene. Relative to germline, V is 8 bases shorter and J is 10 bases shorter, with 11 bases between their ends. General study outcomes and caveats: The study listed 150 to 200 TCR beta chains as associated with cytomegalovirus. Subsequent analysis determined that TCRs grouped into clusters in the first cohort also showed a tendency toward co-occurrence across the roughly 110 validation repertoires, and approximately 94% of cluster scores exceeded 0. Across donors, most TCR sequences were observed very rarely, whereas some public TCRs were present in many individuals. It was suggested by the authors that the approach could potentially be generalized to other disease states and immunological phenotypes. The validation cohort had no HLA typing available for a later analysis, so co-occurrence within that cohort was assessed over all 130 or so repertoires. In both the original and validation cohorts, the classifier was reported to diagnose cytomegalovirus status with high specificity and sensitivity. In vitro tests confirmed that a few of the cytomegalovirus-associated TCR beta chains recognize cytomegalovirus antigens.

As for this clone: It lacks a known antigen. No much larger clone exists at a distance of one base, and base qualities are not known.

Library generation was performed with the immunoSEQ multiplex PCR assay. For the original study's pipeline: To diagnose cytomegalovirus status from the catalog of TCR beta chain sequences, a statistical classification framework was built. In TCRdb, the immuneACCESS table is reduced to in-frame sequences with V and J assigned. These tables do not hold every clone; where another copy was compared, an unresolved V gene accounts for under half, and the others remain unexplained. The V and J calls and the clone size are those of that table, but D and trimming were determined from the DNA. In this sample the table shows 300,000 to 400,000 clones, roughly 88% of which occur a single time. Roughly 0.82% of the sample lies in the top ten. The donors were included in the validation cohort of approximately 120 subjects, a group kept apart from the approximately 700-subject first cohort.

The sequencing sample was made of PBMCs. The sequence is built from TRBV25-1 and TRBJ1-1; matching of 6 bases hints at TRBD1 as the D gene. The origin of this receptor is a woman younger than 35 in good health and CMV-seronegative. The CDR3 region reads CASVQGRAFF. Read as DNA, the sequence is TGTGCCAGCGTCCAGGGGAGAGCTTTCTTT.